This TCR beta chain came from a study of blood T cell repertoires in COVID-19. Study in general: Donors in the United States, Italy and Spain gave samples during acute or convalescent COVID-19.

Unmatched junction bases numbered 2, after V lost 2 bases and J lost 5 bases. Germline values: CDR1 KGHSH, CDR2 LQKENI. The CDR3 has 14 residues. The table came from immunoSEQ multiplex PCR; TCRdb's copy has only in-frame clones and leaves some out. The top ten clones hold about 3% of a sample with 100,000 to 120,000 clones, 70% to 90% of them seen once. As to this clone: The same CDR3 also results from other DNA sequences found in this sample.

The sequence derives from a woman between 50 and 59 years old with acute or convalescent COVID-19. The sequencing sample was made of peripheral blood. The genes are TRBV18 and TRBJ2-2; TRBD1 matches at 7 bases. The CDR3 DNA reads as TGTGCCAGCTCACCAGGGACAGATACCGGGGAGCTGTTTTTT. It is translated as CASSPGTDTGELFF.